This TCR beta chain was recorded in a study of metastatic and nonmetastatic thyroid tumors. At the level of the study: Repertoire data that came from the blood and tumor or nodule tissue of malignant and benign thyroid patients were compared.

Study-wide results and caveats: In both blood and tumor samples, TCR beta diversity was reported significantly higher for malignant than benign nodules.

There were no patients who had received any treatment before thyroid surgery. With MiXCR, TCRdb called clones anew from the PCR reads. The data show roughly 30,000 clones, with around 25% seen just once and 14% to 15% held by the top ten. This CDR3 is 17 amino acids long. Trimming left V 3 bases short and J 1 base short, with 17 bases between. Germline V gene lookup returns CDR1 KGHSH and CDR2 LQKENI. In this sample, this clone turned up many times. Its matching antigen is unknown. This chain connects TRBV18 to TRBJ2-3; D is perhaps TRBD1 or TRBD2 (5 bases each). The sample consisted of blood. The clonotype comes from a female donor with papillary thyroid cancer or a benign thyroid nodule (not recorded which). Some clones in this sample may be carry-over from other donors' samples. The CDR3 sequence is CASSPTGTGLGTDTQYF. In nucleotides, the CDR3 is TGTGCCAGCTCACCCACCGGGACGGGTCTGGGCACAGATACGCAGTATTTT.